This TCR beta chain is drawn from a study of CD8+CD57+ T cells in acquired aplastic anemia. This clonotype was seen a few times. Germline V lookup: CDR1 MNHNS, CDR2 SASEGT. There are 13 residues in the CDR3. Trimming removed 7 bases from V and 7 bases from J, with 11 bases in between. By flow cytometry, patients selected for sequencing had shown an expansion of CD8+CD57+ cells. By the time of blood sampling, patients had still received no therapy. Template material for TCR beta VDJ and CDR3 profiling consisted of genomic DNA. Each CDR3 protein gets one entry after TCRdb re-called the reads with MiXCR. The table has roughly 190,000 distinct CDR3 sequences, around 45% seen once.

Material: sorted CD4+, CD8+, or CD8+CD57+ T cells (not recorded which) from PBMCs. This TCR was recovered from a human donor with aplastic anemia. V usage is TRBV6-1 and J usage is TRBJ1-6; D is undetermined. CDR3 protein: CASTQSHNSPLHF. CDR3 bases: TGTGCCAGCACCCAGAGCCACAATTCACCCCTCCACTTT.